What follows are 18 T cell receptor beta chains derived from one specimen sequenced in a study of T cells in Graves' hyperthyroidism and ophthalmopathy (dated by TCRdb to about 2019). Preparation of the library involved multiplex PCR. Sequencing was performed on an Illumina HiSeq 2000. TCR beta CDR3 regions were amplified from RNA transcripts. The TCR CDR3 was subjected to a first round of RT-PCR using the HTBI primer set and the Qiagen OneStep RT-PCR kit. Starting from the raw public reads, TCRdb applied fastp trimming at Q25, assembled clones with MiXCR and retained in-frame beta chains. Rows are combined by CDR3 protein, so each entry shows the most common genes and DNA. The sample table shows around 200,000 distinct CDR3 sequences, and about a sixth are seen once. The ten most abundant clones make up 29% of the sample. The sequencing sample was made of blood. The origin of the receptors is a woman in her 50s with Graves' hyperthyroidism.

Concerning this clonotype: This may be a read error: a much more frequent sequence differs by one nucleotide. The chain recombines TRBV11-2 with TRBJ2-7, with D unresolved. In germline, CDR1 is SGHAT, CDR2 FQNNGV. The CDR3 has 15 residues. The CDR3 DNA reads TGTGCCAGCAGCTTCCAGGCCGTGGGCTCCTACGGGCAGTACTTC. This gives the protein CASSFQAVGSYGQYF.

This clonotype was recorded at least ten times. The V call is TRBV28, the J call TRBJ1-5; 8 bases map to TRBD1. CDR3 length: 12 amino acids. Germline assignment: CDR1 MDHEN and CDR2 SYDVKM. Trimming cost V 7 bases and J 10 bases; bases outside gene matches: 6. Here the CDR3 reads CASTTGGQPQHF. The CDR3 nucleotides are TGTGCCAGCACAACAGGGGGGCAACCCCAGCATTTT.

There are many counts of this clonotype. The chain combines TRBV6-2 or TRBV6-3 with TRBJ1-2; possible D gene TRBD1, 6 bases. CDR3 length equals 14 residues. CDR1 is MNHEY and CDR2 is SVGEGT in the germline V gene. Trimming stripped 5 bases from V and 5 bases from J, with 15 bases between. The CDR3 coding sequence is TGTGCCAGCAGTGGCGGACAGCTGGGGTATGGCTACACCTTC. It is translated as CASSGGQLGYGYTF.

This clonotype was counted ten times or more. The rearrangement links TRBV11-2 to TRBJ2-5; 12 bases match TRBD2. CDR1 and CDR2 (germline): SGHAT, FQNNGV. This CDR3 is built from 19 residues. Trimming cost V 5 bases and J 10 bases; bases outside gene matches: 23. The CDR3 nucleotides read TGTGCCAGCAGCCCCTTTCCGAGGACTAGCGGGGATCCTCGCGTGGGCCAGTACTTC. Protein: CASSPFPRTSGDPRVGQYF.

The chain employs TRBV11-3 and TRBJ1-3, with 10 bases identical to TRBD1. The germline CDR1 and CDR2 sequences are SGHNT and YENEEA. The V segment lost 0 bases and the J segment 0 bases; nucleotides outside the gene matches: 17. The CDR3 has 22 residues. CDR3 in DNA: TGTGCCAGCAGCTTAGAACACATCGGGACAGGGGACGATTCTTCCTCTGGAAACACCATATATTTT. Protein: CASSLEHIGTGDDSSSGNTIYF.

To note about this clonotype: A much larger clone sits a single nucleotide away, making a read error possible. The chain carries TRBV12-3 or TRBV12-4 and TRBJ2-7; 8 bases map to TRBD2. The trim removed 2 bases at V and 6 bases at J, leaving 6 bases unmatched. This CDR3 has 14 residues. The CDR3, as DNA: TGTGCCAGCAGTTTAAGGCGGGGGGCCTGCGAGCAGTACTTC. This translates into CASSLRRGACEQYF.

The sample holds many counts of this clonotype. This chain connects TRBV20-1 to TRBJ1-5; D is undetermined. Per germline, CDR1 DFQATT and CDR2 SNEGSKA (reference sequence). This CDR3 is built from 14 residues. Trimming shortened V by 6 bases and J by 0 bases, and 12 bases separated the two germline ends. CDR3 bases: TGCAGTGCCGGGTCCGCGCGTAGCAATCAGCCCCAGCATTTT. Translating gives CSAGSARSNQPQHF.

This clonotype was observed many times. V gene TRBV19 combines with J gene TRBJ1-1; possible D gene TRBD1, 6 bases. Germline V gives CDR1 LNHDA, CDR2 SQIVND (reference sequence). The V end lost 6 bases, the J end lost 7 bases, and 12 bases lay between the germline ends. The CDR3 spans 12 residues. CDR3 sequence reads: CASRTQDSEAFF. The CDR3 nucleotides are TGTGCCAGTAGAACTCAGGACAGTGAAGCTTTCTTT.

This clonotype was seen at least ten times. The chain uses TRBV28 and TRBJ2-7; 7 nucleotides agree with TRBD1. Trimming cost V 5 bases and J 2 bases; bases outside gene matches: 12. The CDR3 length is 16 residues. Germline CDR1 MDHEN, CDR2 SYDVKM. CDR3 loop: CASSPLDGTAPYEQYF. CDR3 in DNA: TGTGCCAGCAGTCCCTTAGACGGGACAGCTCCCTACGAGCAGTACTTC.

DNA for the CDR3: TGCGCCAGCAGCCAAGGGGCAGCGATGAACACTGAAGCTTTCTTT. Translation gives CASSQGAAMNTEAFF. This chain joins TRBV4-1 and TRBJ1-1; no clear D gene. Germline CDR1 MGHRA, CDR2 YSYEKL. V was clipped by 1 base and J by 0 bases, with 9 bases between them. The CDR3 extends over 15 amino acids.

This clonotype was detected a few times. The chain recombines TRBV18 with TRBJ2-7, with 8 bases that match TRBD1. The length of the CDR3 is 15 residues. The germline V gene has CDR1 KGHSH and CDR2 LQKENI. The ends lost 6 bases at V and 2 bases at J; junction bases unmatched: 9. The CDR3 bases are TGTGCCAGCTCTTCGGACAGGGAAAATCCCTACGAGCAGTACTTC. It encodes CASSSDRENPYEQYF. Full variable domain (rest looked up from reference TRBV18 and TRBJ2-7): NAGVMQNPRHLVRRRGQEARLRCSPMKGHSHVYWYRQLPEEGLKFMVYLQKENIIDESGMPKERFSAEFPKEGPSILRIQQVVRGDSAAYFCASSSDRENPYEQYFGPGTRLTVT.

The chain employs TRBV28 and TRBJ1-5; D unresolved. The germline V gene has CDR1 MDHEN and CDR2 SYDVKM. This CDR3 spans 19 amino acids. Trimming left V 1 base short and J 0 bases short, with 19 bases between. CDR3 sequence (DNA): TGTGCCAGCAGTTTATATATGGCAGGTGGAGGGTTTAGCAATCAGCCCCAGCATTTT. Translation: CASSLYMAGGGFSNQPQHF.

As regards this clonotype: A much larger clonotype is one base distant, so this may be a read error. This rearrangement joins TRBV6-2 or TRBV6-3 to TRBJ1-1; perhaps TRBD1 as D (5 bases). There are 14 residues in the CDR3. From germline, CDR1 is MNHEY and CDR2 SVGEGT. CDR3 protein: CASGPAGEYTEASF. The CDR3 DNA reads TGTGCCAGCGGCCCGGCGGGGGAATACACTGAAGCTTCCTTT.

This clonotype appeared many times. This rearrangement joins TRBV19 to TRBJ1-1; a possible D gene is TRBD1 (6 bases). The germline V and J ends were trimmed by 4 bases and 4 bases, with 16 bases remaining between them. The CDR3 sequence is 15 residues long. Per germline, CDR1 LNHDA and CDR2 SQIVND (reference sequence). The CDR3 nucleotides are TGTGCCAGTAGTAGAGGGCTCAGGGGCTTCACTGAAGCTTTCTTT. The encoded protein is CASSRGLRGFTEAFF.

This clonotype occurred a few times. The CDR3 bases are TGTGCCAGCAGTTCAACAGGGTATTGGAACACTGAAGCTTTCTTT. This gives the protein CASSSTGYWNTEAFF. The rearrangement joins TRBV28 to TRBJ1-1, with D possibly matching TRBD1 (6 bases). CDR1 and CDR2 (germline): MDHEN, SYDVKM. CDR3 length: 15 amino acids. Trimming took 4 bases from V and 1 from J, leaving 13 bases between them.

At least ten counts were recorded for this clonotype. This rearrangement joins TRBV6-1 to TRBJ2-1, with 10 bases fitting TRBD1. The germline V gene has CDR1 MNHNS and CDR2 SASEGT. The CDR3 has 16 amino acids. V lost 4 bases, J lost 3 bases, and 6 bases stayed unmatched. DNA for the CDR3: TGTGCCAGCAGTGTTAGGACAGGGGGGAACTACAATGAGCAGTTCTTC. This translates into CASSVRTGGNYNEQFF.

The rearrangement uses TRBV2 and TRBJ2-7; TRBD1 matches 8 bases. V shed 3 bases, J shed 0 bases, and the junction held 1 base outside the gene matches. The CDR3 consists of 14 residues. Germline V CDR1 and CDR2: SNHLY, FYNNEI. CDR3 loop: CASSEDRASYEQYF. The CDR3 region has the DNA TGTGCCAGCAGTGAGGACAGGGCCTCCTACGAGCAGTACTTC.

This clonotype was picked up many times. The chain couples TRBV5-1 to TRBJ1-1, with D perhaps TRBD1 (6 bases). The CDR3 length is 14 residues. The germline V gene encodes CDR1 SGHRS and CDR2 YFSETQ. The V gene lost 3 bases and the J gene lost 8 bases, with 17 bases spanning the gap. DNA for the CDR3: TGCGCCAGCAGCTACTCCCCGGGACAACCGGAAGCTTTCTTT. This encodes CASSYSPGQPEAFF.